Included here is one TCR beta chain sequence, with context. As yet, its antigen is unknown. This record comes from a study of T-cell reconstitution after alpha-beta-depleted transplantation in children. J gave up 4 bases and V 6 bases, and 7 bases lay outside the gene matches. The germline gives CDR1 KGHSH, CDR2 LQKENI. The CDR3 totals 15 residues. General study findings and limits: Where some patients showed high TCRbeta diversity at day 60, it came from recipient T cells and thymic progenitors that had survived. One year post-transplant, T-cell counts and diversity were largely derived from T cells produced anew. Approximately two months post-transplant, alpha-beta T cells reportedly originated from several hundred expanded graft clones.

TCRbeta library preparation incorporated unique molecular identifiers. TCRdb re-derived calls from the PCR reads in MiXCR, one entry per CDR3 protein. The sample has about a million distinct CDR3 sequences, less than 30% seen once. This sequence joins TRBV18 and TRBJ1-5, with 9 bases aligning to TRBD1. Sequencing used PBMCs, mostly from graft donor cells, obtained 360 days after TCRalphabeta/CD19-depleted stem cell transplant. This clonotype originated in a boy in the first two years of life who had a stem cell transplant for SCID, so the T cells may come from the graft donor. CDR3 bases: TGTGCCAGCTCCGCGGGACAGGGAAGTAATCAGCCCCAGCATTTT. Protein product: CASSAGQGSNQPQHF. The whole variable domain, remainder taken from reference TRBV18 and TRBJ1-5, is NAGVMQNPRHLVRRRGQEARLRCSPMKGHSHVYWYRQLPEEGLKFMVYLQKENIIDESGMPKERFSAEFPKEGPSILRIQQVVRGDSAAYFCASSAGQGSNQPQHFGDGTRLSIL.